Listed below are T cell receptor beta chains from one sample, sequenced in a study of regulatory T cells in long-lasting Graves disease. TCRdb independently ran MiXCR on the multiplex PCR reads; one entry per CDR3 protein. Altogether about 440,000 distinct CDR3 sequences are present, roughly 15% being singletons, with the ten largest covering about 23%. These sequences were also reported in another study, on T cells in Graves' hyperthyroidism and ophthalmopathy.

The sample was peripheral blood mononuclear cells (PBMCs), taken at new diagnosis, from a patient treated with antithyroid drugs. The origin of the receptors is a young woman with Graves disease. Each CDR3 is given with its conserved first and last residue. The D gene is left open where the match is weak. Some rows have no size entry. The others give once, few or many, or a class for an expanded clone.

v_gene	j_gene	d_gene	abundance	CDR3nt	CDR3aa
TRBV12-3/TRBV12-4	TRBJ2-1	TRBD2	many	TGTGCCACCATCGGGAGGCCCCACTACAATGAGCAGTTCTTC	CATIGRPHYNEQFF
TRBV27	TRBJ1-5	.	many	TGTGCCAGCAGACCCAGGAGGGGCGGCAATCAGCCCCAGCATTTT	CASRPRRGGNQPQHF
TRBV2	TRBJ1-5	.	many	TGTGCCAGCAGCGCAGGGGCCATTGGACAGCCCCAGCATTTT	CASSAGAIGQPQHF
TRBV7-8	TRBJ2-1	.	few	TGTGCCAGCAGCTTAGCGAGACTAAGGAGCTCCTACAATGAGCAGTTCTTC	CASSLARLRSSYNEQFF
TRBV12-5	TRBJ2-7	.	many	TGTGCTAGTGCCAAGAGCGGATCAACCTACGAGCAGTACTTC	CASAKSGSTYEQYF
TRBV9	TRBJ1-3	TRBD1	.	TGTGCCAGCAGCAGAGGGACAGGGGGTATCCGTTCTGGAAACACCATATATTTT	CASSRGTGGIRSGNTIYF
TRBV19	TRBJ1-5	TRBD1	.	TGTGCCAGTACCATGACAGGGATGAATCAGCCCCAGCATTTT	CASTMTGMNQPQHF
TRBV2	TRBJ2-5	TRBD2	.	TGTGCCAGCAGTTATAGGACTAGCGGGAGGGCCGGGAGCCAAGAGGCCCAGTACTTC	CASSYRTSGRAGSQEAQYF
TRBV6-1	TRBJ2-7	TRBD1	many	TGTGCCAGCAGTGCGACAGGGGGCCTTTATGACGAGCAGTACTTC	CASSATGGLYDEQYF
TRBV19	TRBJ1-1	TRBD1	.	TGTGCCACCCGGGACAGGGGTGGGAGGAACACTGAAGCTTTCTTT	CATRDRGGRNTEAFF
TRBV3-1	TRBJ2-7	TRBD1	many	TGTGCCAGCAGCCAATCCGGGACAGGGGGTGTTGAGCAGTACTTC	CASSQSGTGGVEQYF
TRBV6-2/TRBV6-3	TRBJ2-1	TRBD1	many	TGTGCCAGCAGTTACCTAACGGGACAGGGGTTACATGAGCAGTTCTTC	CASSYLTGQGLHEQFF
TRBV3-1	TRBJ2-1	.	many	TGTGCCAGCAACCCCCAATTGAACGGGGATGAGCAGTTCTTC	CASNPQLNGDEQFF
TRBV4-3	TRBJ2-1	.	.	TGCGCCAGCAGCCTGGACAGTTTTTACAATGAGCAGTTCTTC	CASSLDSFYNEQFF
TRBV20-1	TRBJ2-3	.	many	TGCAGTGCTAGGCGGGCTAAGGGGAACATAGATACGCAGTATTTT	CSARRAKGNIDTQYF